The text below deals with one T cell receptor beta chain. The sample is drawn from a study of control samples from healthy donors and cancer patients. Sequencing was performed with immunoSEQ multiplex PCR; in TCRdb, only in-frame clones are kept and a portion is missing. The sample has roughly 170,000 clones, 85% to 90% seen once. The CDR3 consists of 12 residues. From germline, CDR1 is MDHEN and CDR2 SYDVKM. V dropped 3 bases and J dropped 8 bases, with 7 bases sitting between them. The rearrangement joins TRBV28 to TRBJ1-4; D remains ambiguous. Specimen: blood. The receptor's source is a woman younger than 45 in good health. As DNA, the CDR3 is TGTGCCAGCAGTTTTCTCAGGGAAAAACTGTTTTTT. This encodes CASSFLREKLFF. The complete variable domain, with remaining parts taken from reference TRBV28 and TRBJ1-4, reads DVKVTQSSRYLVKRTGEKVFLECVQDMDHENMFWYRQDPGLGLRLIYFSYDVKMKEKGDIPEGYSVSREKKERFSLILESASTNQTSMYLCASSFLREKLFFGSGTQLSVL.